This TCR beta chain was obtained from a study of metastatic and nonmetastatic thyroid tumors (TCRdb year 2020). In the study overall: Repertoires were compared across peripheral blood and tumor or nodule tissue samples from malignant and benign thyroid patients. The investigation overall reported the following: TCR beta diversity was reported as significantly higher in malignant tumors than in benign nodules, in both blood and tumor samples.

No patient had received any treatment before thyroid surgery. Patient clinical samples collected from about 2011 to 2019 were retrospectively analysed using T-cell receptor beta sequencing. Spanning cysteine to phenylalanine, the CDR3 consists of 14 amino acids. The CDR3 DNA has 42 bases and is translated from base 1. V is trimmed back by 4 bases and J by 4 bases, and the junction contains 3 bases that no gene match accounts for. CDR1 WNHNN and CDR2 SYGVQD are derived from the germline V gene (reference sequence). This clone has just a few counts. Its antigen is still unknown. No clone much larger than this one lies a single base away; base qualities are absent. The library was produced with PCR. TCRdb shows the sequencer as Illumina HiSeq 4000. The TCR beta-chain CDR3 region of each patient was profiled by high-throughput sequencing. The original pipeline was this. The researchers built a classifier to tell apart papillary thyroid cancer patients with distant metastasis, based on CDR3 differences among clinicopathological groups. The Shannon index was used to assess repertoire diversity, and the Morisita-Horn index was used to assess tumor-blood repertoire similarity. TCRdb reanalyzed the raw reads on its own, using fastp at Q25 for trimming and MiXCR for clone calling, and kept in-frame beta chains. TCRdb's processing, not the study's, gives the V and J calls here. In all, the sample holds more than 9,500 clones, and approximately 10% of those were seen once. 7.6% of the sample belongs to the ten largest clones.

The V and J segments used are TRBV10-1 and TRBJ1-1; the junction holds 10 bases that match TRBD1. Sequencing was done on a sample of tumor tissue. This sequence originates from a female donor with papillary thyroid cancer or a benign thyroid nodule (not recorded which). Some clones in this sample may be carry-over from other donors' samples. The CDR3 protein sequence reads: CASSGWTGGTEAFF. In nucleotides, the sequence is TGCGCCAGCAGTGGGTGGACAGGGGGCACTGAAGCTTTCTTT.